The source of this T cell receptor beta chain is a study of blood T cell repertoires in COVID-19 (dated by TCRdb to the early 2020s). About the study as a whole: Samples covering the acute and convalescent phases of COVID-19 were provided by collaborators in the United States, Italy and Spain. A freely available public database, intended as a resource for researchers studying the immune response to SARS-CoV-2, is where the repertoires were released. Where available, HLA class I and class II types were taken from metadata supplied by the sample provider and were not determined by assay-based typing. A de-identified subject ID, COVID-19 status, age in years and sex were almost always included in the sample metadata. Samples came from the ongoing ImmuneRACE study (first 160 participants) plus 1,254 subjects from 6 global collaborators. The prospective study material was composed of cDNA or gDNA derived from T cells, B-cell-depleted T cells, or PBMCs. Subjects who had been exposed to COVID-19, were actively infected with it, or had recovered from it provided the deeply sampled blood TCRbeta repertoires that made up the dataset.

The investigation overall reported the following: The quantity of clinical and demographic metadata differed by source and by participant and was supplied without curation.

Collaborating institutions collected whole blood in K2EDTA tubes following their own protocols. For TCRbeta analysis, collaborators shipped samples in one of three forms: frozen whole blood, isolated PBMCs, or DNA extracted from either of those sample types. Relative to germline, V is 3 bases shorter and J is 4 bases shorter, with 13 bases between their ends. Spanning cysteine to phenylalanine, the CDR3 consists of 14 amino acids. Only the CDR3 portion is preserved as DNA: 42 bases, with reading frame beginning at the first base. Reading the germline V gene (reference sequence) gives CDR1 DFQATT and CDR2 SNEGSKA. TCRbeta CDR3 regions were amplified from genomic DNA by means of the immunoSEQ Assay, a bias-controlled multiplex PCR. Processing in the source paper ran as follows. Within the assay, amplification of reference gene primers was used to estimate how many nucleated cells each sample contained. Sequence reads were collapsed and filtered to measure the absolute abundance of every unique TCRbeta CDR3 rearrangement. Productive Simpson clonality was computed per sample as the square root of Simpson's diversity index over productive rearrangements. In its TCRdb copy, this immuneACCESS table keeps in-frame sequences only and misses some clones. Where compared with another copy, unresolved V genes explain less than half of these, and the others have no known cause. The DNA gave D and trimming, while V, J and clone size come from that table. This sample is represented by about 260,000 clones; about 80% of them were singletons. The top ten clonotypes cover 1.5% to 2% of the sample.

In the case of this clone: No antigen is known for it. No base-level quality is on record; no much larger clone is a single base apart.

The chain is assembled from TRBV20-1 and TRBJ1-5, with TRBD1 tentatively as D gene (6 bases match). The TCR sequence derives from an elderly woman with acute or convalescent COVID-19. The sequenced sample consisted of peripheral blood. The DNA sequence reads TGCAGTGCTAGTCTGGGGGCAGGGAATCAGCCCCAGCATTTT. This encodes CSASLGAGNQPQHF.